These 23 T cell receptor beta chains share one sample of origin, sequenced in a study of T cell changes during pregnancy in multiple sclerosis. The assay was immunoSEQ multiplex PCR, and TCRdb's table has in-frame clones only and misses some. The sample lists fewer than 75,000 clones, under 95% seen once, with roughly 3.5% in the top ten. Specimen: peripheral blood, collected after pregnancy. The receptor set was obtained from a female donor in good health, enrolled as a control in a pregnancy study.

The V gene is TRBV16, the J gene TRBJ2-2; D is possibly TRBD2 (6 bases). Trimming pared 2 bases from V and 2 bases from J, leaving 18 bases between. The CDR3 contains 18 residues. Germline CDR1 KGHSY, CDR2 FQNENV. CDR3: CASSQLVDYLSNTGELFF. The CDR3, as DNA: TGTGCCAGCAGCCAACTCGTGGACTACTTATCAAACACCGGGGAGCTGTTTTTT.

In nucleotides, the CDR3 is TGTGCCAGCAGTTACTCTGGCGGGAGTTGGGATACGCAGTATTTT. This sequence encodes CASSYSGGSWDTQYF. The rearrangement joins TRBV6-5 to TRBJ2-3, with TRBD2 matching over 7 bases. The trim removed 0 bases at V and 6 bases at J, leaving 6 bases unmatched. CDR3 length: 15 amino acids. Looked up from germline, CDR1 is MNHEY and CDR2 is SVGAGI.

This clone was picked up a small number of times. This chain connects TRBV7-9 to TRBJ1-6; 9 bases are a match to TRBD1. The germline gives CDR1 SEHNR, CDR2 FQNEAQ (reference sequence). The CDR3 contains 17 residues. J gave up 10 bases and V 5 bases, and 15 bases lay outside the gene matches. The CDR3 DNA is TGTGCCAGCAGCGTCCACCGGGACAGGGTTGTAGGGTCACCCCTCCACTTT. Its protein is CASSVHRDRVVGSPLHF.

This chain links TRBV28 with TRBJ1-1; perhaps TRBD1 as D (6 bases). The CDR3 extends over 14 amino acids. The V gene's germline CDR1 is MDHEN and CDR2 SYDVKM. V dropped 6 bases and J dropped 0 bases, with 11 bases sitting between them. The CDR3 is CASSSRGMNTEAFF. The DNA for the CDR3 is TGTGCCAGCAGCTCCAGGGGTATGAACACTGAAGCTTTCTTT.

V gene TRBV29-1 combines with J gene TRBJ1-2; possibly TRBD1 for D (5 bases). The V gene's germline CDR1 is SQVTM and CDR2 ANQGSEA. V was cut by 4 bases and J by 8 bases, with 14 bases left in between. The CDR3 runs 12 residues. The DNA of the CDR3 is TGCAGCGTTGGACAGTTTAGCTCGGGCTACACCTTC. Its protein product is CSVGQFSSGYTF.

The chain couples TRBV7-3 to TRBJ2-1; 8 nucleotides align to TRBD2. V gave up 1 base and J gave up 3 bases; unmatched junction bases: 5. The CDR3 covers 16 residues. Germline loops: CDR1 SGHTA, CDR2 FQGTGA. This CDR3 reads CASSLRAGGRYNEQFF. The CDR3 DNA follows: TGTGCCAGCAGCTTAAGGGCGGGGGGACGCTACAATGAGCAGTTCTTC. Combining the CDR3 with reference TRBV7-3 and TRBJ2-1 gives the whole variable domain GAGVSQTPSNKVTEKGKYVELRCDPISGHTALYWYRQSLGQGPEFLIYFQGTGAADDSGLPNDRFFAVRPEGSVSTLKIQRTERGDSAVYLCASSLRAGGRYNEQFFGPGTRLTVL.

The chain employs TRBV4-1 and TRBJ2-1; 8 nucleotides agree with TRBD1. The CDR3 has 15 residues. Germline CDR1 is MGHRA and CDR2 is YSYEKL. J was trimmed by 5 bases and V by 4 bases; bases with no gene match: 7. The DNA of the CDR3 is TGCGCCAGCAGCCCTCGAGAGACAGGGGACAATGAGCAGTTCTTC. Protein sequence: CASSPRETGDNEQFF.

The V and J genes are TRBV4-3 and TRBJ1-2; D is perhaps TRBD1 (5 bases). The CDR3 has 16 residues. Trimming removed 1 base from V and 2 bases from J, with 14 bases in between. From germline, CDR1 is LGHNA and CDR2 YSLEER. CDR3 amino acids: CASSQGLVGGNYGYTF. In DNA, the CDR3 is TGCGCCAGCAGCCAAGGGTTGGTGGGGGGAAACTATGGCTACACCTTC.

V and J are TRBV28 and TRBJ2-3; 11 nucleotides align to TRBD1. This CDR3 has 15 amino acids. Germline lookup yields CDR1 MDHEN and CDR2 SYDVKM. J gave up 2 bases and V 6 bases, and 4 bases lay outside the gene matches. CDR3 sequence reads: CASSGTGGPTDTQYF. The CDR3 DNA reads as TGTGCCAGCAGCGGGACAGGGGGACCCACAGATACGCAGTATTTT.

The rearrangement links TRBV4-3 to TRBJ2-1, with 8 positions matching TRBD2. J lost 0 bases, V lost 5 bases, and 9 bases had no gene match. There are 17 residues in the CDR3. Per the germline V gene, CDR1 is LGHNA and CDR2 is YSLEER. DNA of the CDR3: TGCGCCAGCAGCTTCCTAGCGGGTCTCTCCTCCTACAATGAGCAGTTCTTC. Its translation: CASSFLAGLSSYNEQFF.

The V and J genes are TRBV11-3 and TRBJ1-2; 7 bases are shared with TRBD1. The CDR3 covers 14 residues. V gave up 2 bases and J gave up 1 base; unmatched junction bases: 1. CDR1 is SGHNT and CDR2 is YENEEA in the germline V gene. CDR3: CASSLRDSNYGYTF. In DNA, the CDR3 is TGTGCCAGCAGCTTAAGGGACAGTAACTATGGCTACACCTTC.

The chain has TRBV28 and TRBJ2-1; 10 bases line up with TRBD2. The CDR3 consists of 15 residues. With V trimmed by 7 bases and J by 8 bases, 11 bases remained unmatched. CDR1 MDHEN and CDR2 SYDVKM come from the germline V gene. The CDR3 here is CASNYQSGRGYEQFF. CDR3 DNA sequence: TGTGCCAGCAACTACCAAAGCGGGAGGGGCTATGAGCAGTTCTTC.

The rearrangement uses TRBV5-1 and TRBJ1-1; D gene unclear. CDR1 SGHRS and CDR2 YFSETQ come from the germline V gene. The CDR3 covers 12 residues. With 2 bases removed from V and 1 base from J, the gap between germline ends came to 3 bases. CDR3 residues: CASSFGNTEAFF. The CDR3 region has the DNA TGCGCCAGCAGCTTCGGGAACACTGAAGCTTTCTTT.

The chain joins TRBV6-5 to TRBJ1-1; tentatively, D is TRBD1 (5 bases). The CDR3 consists of 16 residues. Looked up from germline, CDR1 is MNHEY and CDR2 is SVGAGI. The ends were cut back, 0 bases at V and 6 bases at J, with 17 bases in the middle. In DNA, the CDR3 is TGTGCCAGCAGTTACTCCTCGGCGGGGCCCGGGCCTGAAGCTTTCTTT. This gives the protein CASSYSSAGPGPEAFF.

This chain links TRBV6-5 with TRBJ1-1; TRBD1 matches 9 bases. Per germline, CDR1 MNHEY and CDR2 SVGAGI. The V and J ends lost 2 bases and 6 bases, in that order; junction bases with no gene match: 7. The CDR3 consists of 15 residues. This CDR3 is CASSYTDRGGAEAFF. The CDR3 DNA follows: TGTGCCAGCAGTTACACCGACAGGGGGGGAGCTGAAGCTTTCTTT.

This clone appeared once. The chain recombines TRBV7-9 with TRBJ2-7, with 9 positions matching TRBD2. The CDR3 runs 15 residues. Germline V CDR1 and CDR2: SEHNR, FQNEAQ (reference sequence). Unmatched junction bases numbered 8, after V lost 3 bases and J lost 5 bases. The CDR3 DNA reads TGTGCCAGCAGCTTGGGGACTAGCCTAAGTGACGAGCAGTACTTC. As protein: CASSLGTSLSDEQYF. The variable domain in full, completed from reference TRBV7-9 and TRBJ2-7, reads DTGVSQNPRHKITKRGQNVTFRCDPISEHNRLYWYRQTLGQGPEFLTYFQNEAQLEKSRLLSDRFSAERPKGSFSTLEIQRTEQGDSAMYLCASSLGTSLSDEQYFGPGTRLTVT.

The chain recombines TRBV4-3 with TRBJ2-5, with TRBD2 matching over 12 bases. Germline loops: CDR1 LGHNA, CDR2 YSLEER. This CDR3 spans 15 amino acids. The V and J ends lost 3 bases and 5 bases, in that order; junction bases with no gene match: 4. CDR3: CASSQTSGRGETQYF. CDR3 bases: TGCGCCAGCAGCCAGACTAGCGGGAGAGGGGAGACCCAGTACTTC.

V is TRBV18 and J is TRBJ2-6; D is perhaps TRBD1 (6 bases). The germline V gene has CDR1 KGHSH and CDR2 LQKENI. The CDR3 consists of 19 residues. Trimming shortened V by 0 bases and J by 0 bases, and 15 bases separated the two germline ends. CDR3 sequence (DNA): TGTGCCAGCTCACCACCCAGGGGCCAACCCTACTCTGGGGCCAACGTCCTGACTTTC. This gives the protein CASSPPRGQPYSGANVLTF.

The gene calls are TRBV6-5 and TRBJ1-4; TRBD1 is a possible D gene (5 bases). V dropped 4 bases and J dropped 9 bases, with 12 bases sitting between them. Germline CDR1 reads MNHEY; CDR2 reads SVGAGI. The CDR3 spans 13 residues. For the CDR3, the DNA is TGTGCCAGCAGTTCTACAGGACCTAAAAAACTGTTTTTT. Its translation: CASSSTGPKKLFF.

The chain uses TRBV16 and TRBJ1-5; D might be TRBD1 (6 bases). This CDR3 has 15 amino acids. Trimming pared 4 bases from V and 4 bases from J, leaving 14 bases between. CDR1 and CDR2 from the germline V gene are KGHSY and FQNENV. The CDR3 region has the DNA TGTGCCAGCAGCCCCTTTACAGGGACAAATCAGCCCCAGCATTTT. This sequence encodes CASSPFTGTNQPQHF.

The V and J genes are TRBV7-6 and TRBJ2-1; 8 nucleotides match TRBD2. CDR3 length: 17 residues. V trimming: 3 bases; J trimming: 0 bases; junction bases outside the gene matches: 7. Germline CDR1 SGHVS, CDR2 FNYEAQ. The CDR3 region is CASSFPREGSSYNEQFF. CDR3 nucleotides: TGTGCCAGCAGCTTTCCCCGGGAGGGGAGCTCCTACAATGAGCAGTTCTTC.

This clone appeared once. The rearrangement uses TRBV11-3 and TRBJ1-1; no reliable D call. Trimming removed 0 bases from V and 12 bases from J, with 23 bases in between. Germline loops: CDR1 SGHNT, CDR2 YENEEA. The CDR3 covers 16 residues. This chain's CDR3 is CASSLDLEGSGSQPFF. CDR3 coding DNA: TGTGCCAGCAGCTTAGATCTGGAGGGATCTGGCTCTCAACCTTTCTTT.

J is TRBJ1-2 and V is TRBV5-1, with 10 positions matching TRBD1. The trim removed 2 bases at V and 5 bases at J, leaving 3 bases unmatched. Per the germline V gene, CDR1 is SGHRS and CDR2 is YFSETQ. The CDR3 extends over 14 amino acids. CDR3 bases: TGCGCCAGCAGCTTCGGGACAGGGGATTATGGCTACACCTTC. This codes for CASSFGTGDYGYTF.